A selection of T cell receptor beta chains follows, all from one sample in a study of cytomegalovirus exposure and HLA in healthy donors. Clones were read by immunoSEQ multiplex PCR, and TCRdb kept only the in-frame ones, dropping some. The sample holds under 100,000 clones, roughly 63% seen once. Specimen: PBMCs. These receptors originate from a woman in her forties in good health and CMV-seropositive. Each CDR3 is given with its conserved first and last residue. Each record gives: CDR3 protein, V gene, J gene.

CASSQDQTGANVLTF,TRBV4-3,TRBJ2-6
CASSLGTNDYEQYF,TRBV13,TRBJ2-7
CASSEGYGKGNEQFF,TRBV2,TRBJ2-1
CASSLAGGAPGGQYF,TRBV7-2,TRBJ2-4
CASSNLPDSNGYEQYF,TRBV28,TRBJ2-7
CASSSGYSNQPQHF,TRBV4-1,TRBJ1-5
CASSPLGGGEQFF,TRBV11-2,TRBJ2-1
CASSLGGLTEAFF,TRBV11-2,TRBJ1-1
CASSRGSYEQYF,TRBV28,TRBJ2-7
CARIVTGELFF,TRBV7-7,TRBJ2-2
CSVRGRLHYEQYF,TRBV29-1,TRBJ2-7
CASSLPAGYEQYF,TRBV7-9,TRBJ2-7
CASSVGAGGFYEQYF,TRBV7-8,TRBJ2-7
CASNQRGPREKLFF,TRBV28,TRBJ1-4
CASSALAGWAYNEQFF,TRBV19,TRBJ2-1
CASKEGRYEQYF,TRBV28,TRBJ2-7
CASSRERVSGNTIYF,TRBV4-3,TRBJ1-3
CASSLGRSYEQYF,TRBV13,TRBJ2-7
CAATGEYGYTF,TRBV28,TRBJ1-2
CASSFLGGEQFF,TRBV28,TRBJ2-1
CASTHGQKTNYGYTF,TRBV6-5,TRBJ1-2
CASSLEATDRDNEQYF,TRBV5-1,TRBJ2-7